The sequence of this TCR beta chain was determined in a study of early T cells in non-severe SARS-CoV-2 infection. The wider study: Bulk RNA isolated from unsorted whole blood underwent sequencing; chains were not paired.

The sample holds many counts of this clonotype. Its antigen remains unknown. Study conclusions and caveats: VDJdb matching skewed toward anti-spike CD8 responses, missing private and CD4 specificities.

Attached unique molecular identifiers marked individual cDNA molecules. One entry per CDR3 protein, called by TCRdb with MiXCR from the 5' RACE reads. The table has tens of thousands of distinct CDR3 sequences, 8.5% to 10% seen once; the top ten hold around 13%. Germline lookup yields CDR1 SEHNR and CDR2 FQNEAQ (reference sequence). CDR3 length: 13 residues. V was clipped by 5 bases and J by 4 bases, with 11 bases between them. The sequencing input was whole blood. V gene TRBV7-9 combines with J gene TRBJ1-1; D gene uncertain. The clonotype originates from an adult who was a healthcare worker with PCR-confirmed SARS-CoV-2 infection or an uninfected control (not recorded which). As DNA, the CDR3 is TGTGCCAGCAGCCTCACAAGAAGCACTGAAGCTTTCTTT. Amino acids: CASSLTRSTEAFF.